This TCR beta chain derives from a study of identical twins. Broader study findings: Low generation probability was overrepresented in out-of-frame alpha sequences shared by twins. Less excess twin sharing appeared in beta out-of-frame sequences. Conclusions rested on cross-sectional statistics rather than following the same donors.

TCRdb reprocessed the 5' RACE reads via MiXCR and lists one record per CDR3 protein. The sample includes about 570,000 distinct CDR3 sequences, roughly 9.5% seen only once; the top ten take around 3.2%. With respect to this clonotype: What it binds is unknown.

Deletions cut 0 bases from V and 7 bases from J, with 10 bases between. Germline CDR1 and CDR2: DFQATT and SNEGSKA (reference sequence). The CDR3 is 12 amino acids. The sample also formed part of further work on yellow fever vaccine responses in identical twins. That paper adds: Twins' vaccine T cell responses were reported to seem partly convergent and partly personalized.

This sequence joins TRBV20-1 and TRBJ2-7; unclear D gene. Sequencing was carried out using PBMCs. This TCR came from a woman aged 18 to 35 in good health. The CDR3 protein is CSARDADLEQYF. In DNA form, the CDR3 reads TGCAGTGCTAGAGATGCGGATCTGGAGCAGTACTTC.